The source of this T cell receptor (beta chain) is a study of shared clonotypes between healthy human individuals (dated by TCRdb to 2020 to 2022). As for the study more broadly: Three men and two women, aged 18 to 49 years, made up the cohort. Different laboratories and diverse techniques were used to prepare libraries and sequence TCR repertoires, to increase sequencing depth and limit assay-specific biases. For each donor, CD4 naive and CD4 memory were each given three plates, CD8 naive was given two plates, and CD8 memory was given one plate. Between about 0.9 and 9 billion PBMCs per donor were obtained by leukapheresis. To estimate repertoire size and how much clonotypes are shared between individuals, the study performed deep sequencing of blood TCR repertoires from a handful of healthy adults.

What the research found in general, with its limitations: Clonotypes shared by all four sorted-subset donors showed higher generation probabilities than non-shared clonotypes. The genetic and exposure-history diversity represented was limited by the small number of donors. Sampling was restricted to blood, and TCR repertoires in tissues likely differ from the TCR repertoires found in blood. About 5% of naive CD4, around 3.6% of naive CD8, about 2.5% of memory CD4, and roughly 0.4% of memory CD8 clonotypes were shared across several donors. Based on pairwise subsampling, the degree of clonotype sharing among donors was expected to be affected by sequencing depth. Rarefaction of sorted-subset datasets indicated incomplete sequencing despite the large sequencing depth. Naive subsets generally had larger estimated clonotype richness than memory subsets.

As for this clone: The target of this receptor is not known. No base-level quality is on record; no much larger clone is a single base apart.

For the CD8 naive samples, CD45RO-negative cells were positively selected for CCR7, yielding a CD45RA+CCR7+ population from which TemRA cells were excluded. Donors were healthy HIV-negative adults with no recently reported acute infections or vaccinations. Every donor was a Caucasian adult living in Nashville, Tennessee, USA. Blood was obtained by leukapheresis, after which PBMCs were separated by Ficoll-Histopaque density gradient centrifugation and cryopreserved in liquid nitrogen vapor phase. Purity and quantity of every magnetically sorted T cell population were checked by analytical flow cytometry. From each sorted fraction, genomic DNA was isolated and quantified by UV absorbance on a Nanodrop 2000c. Using the deep immunoSEQ assay, multiplex PCR amplified TCR CDR3 regions from genomic DNA. Extracted genomic DNA from each cell subset was distributed evenly across all wells of several immunoSEQ 96-well plates, and each plate was treated as a replicate. For sorted subsets, roughly 200 ng genomic DNA, equal to tens of thousands of T cell genomes, was loaded into each replicate PCR. The purified libraries were quantified using a Qubit 3.0 fluorometer, sized with a Bioanalyzer 2100, and then quantified again using the KAPA Library Quantification kit. A separate single-read 150-cycle Illumina NextSeq 550 flow cell was used to sequence each immunoSEQ 96-well plate. As for how the authors treated the data: Because the immunoSEQ output held only junctional sequences and lacked quality scores, the filtering could not match the filtering applied to full-length reads. Sequences were annotated with PyIR, a Python wrapper for IgBLAST v1.9, using IMGT germline references to assign V/J genes and CDR3. Reads were filtered out if the reads had weak V/J assignments (E-value above 1e-6), no CDR3, stop codons, out-of-frame junctions, or ambiguous translated residues. V3J clonotypes were defined by identical inferred V gene, J gene, and CDR3 amino acid sequence. Percentage overlap between repertoires was calculated by dividing the number of shared unique clonotypes by the size of the smaller repertoire. RTK rarefaction, the Chao1 estimator, and Recon v2.1 estimates of unobserved clonotypes were used to assess repertoire richness. Generation probabilities were computed with OLGA for all TCRbeta clonotypes obtained by the gDNA method from a few donors. TCRdb limited this immuneACCESS table to in-frame rearrangements with V and J called. A share of clones is missing; checked studies link under half to unresolved V genes, and the rest is unexplained. The V and J calls and clone size are taken from that table; D and trimming were inferred from the DNA. The sample yields some 2,100,000 clones; roughly 91% were counted once. In total, the top ten clones hold roughly 1.8% of the sample.

Relative to germline, V is 9 bases shorter and J is 5 bases shorter, with 15 bases between their ends. Its CDR3 holds 14 amino acids, cysteine through phenylalanine. Only the CDR3 portion is preserved as DNA: 42 bases, with reading frame beginning at the first base. CDR1 SGHNT and CDR2 YYREEE were looked up in the germline V gene (reference sequence). In this chain, TRBV5-4 is recombined with TRBJ1-6; too little of a D gene remains to name it. This receptor was obtained from a man aged 18-30 years in good health. Some clones in this sample may be carry-over from other donors' samples. The sequencing sample was made of naive CD8+ T cells from PBMCs. The intended sense of this specimen's cell subset or site label: CD45RA+CCR7+. CDR3 protein: CATHARRDNSPLHF. The DNA sequence follows: TGTGCCACTCACGCCAGGCGAGATAATTCACCCCTCCACTTT.